The clone carrying this T cell receptor (beta chain) was recorded only once. The CDR3 spans 15 residues. CDR1 and CDR2 (germline): SGHRS, YFSETQ. Between the trimmed V and J ends, which lost 1 base and 12 bases, there was a span of 20 bases. These data belong to a study of blood T cell repertoires in COVID-19. Only in-frame clones appear in the TCRdb table, and some are missing; sequencing was by immunoSEQ multiplex PCR. The profile shows some 200,000 clones, 84% of them singletons. The source is a woman aged 55-70 years who had recovered from COVID-19. Sequencing was done on a sample of peripheral blood. The V gene is TRBV5-1, the J gene TRBJ2-1, with a possible D match to TRBD1 (5 bases). The CDR3 region has the DNA TGCGCCAGCAGCTTGAGGGCGGCGACAGAAGGTTTGCAGTTCTTC. It specifies CASSLRAATEGLQFF.